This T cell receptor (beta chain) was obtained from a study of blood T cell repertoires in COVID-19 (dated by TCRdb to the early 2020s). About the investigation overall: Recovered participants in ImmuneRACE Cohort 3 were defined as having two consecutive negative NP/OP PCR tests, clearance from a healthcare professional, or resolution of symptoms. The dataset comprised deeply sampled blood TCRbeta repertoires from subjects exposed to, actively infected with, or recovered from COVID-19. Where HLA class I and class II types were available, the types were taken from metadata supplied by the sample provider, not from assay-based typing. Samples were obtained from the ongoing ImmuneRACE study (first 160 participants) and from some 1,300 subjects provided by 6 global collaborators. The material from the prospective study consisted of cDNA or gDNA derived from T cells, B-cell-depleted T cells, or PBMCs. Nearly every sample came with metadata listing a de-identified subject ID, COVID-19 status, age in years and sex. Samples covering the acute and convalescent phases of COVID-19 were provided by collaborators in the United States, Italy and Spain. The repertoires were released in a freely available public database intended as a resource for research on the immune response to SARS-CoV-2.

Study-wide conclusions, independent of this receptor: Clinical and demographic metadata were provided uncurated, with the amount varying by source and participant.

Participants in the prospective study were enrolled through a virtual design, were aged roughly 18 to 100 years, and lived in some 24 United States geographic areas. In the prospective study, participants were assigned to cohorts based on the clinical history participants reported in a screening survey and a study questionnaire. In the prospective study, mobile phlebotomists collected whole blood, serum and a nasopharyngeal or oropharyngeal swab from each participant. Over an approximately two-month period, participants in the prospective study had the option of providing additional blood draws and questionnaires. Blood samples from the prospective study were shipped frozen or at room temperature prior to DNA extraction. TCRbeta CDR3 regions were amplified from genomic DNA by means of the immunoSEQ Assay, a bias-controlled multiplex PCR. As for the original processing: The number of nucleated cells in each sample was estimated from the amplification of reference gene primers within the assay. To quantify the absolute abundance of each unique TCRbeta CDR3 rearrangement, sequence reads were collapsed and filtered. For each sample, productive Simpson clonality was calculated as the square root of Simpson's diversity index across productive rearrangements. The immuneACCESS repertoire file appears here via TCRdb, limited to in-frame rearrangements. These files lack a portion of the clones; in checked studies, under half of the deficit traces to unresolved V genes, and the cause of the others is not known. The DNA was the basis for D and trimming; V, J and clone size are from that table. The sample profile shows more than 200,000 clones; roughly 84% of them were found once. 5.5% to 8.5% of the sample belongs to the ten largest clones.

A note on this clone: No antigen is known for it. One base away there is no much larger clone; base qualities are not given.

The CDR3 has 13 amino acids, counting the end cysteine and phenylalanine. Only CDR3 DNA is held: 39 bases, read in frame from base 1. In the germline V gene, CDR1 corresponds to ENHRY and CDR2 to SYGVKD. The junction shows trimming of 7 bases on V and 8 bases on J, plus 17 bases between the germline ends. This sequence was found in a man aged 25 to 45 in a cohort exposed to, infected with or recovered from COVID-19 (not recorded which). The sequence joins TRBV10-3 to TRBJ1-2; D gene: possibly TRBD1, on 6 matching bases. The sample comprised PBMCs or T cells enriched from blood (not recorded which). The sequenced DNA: TGTGCCATCAAGCTACAGGGCCCCGAAGGCTACACCTTC. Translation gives CAIKLQGPEGYTF.